Below, 19 T cell receptor beta chains from the same sample are listed, as sequenced in a study of memory CD8 T cells in hepatitis C reinfection. Sequenced by immunoSEQ multiplex PCR; TCRdb stores in-frame clones only, minus some. The sample consists of approximately 46,000 clones, about 91% of them appearing once. Time point denoted: late/post reinfection, 12 to 24 weeks after detection. No in vitro expansion preceded TCR sequencing of the sorted cells. Material: naive CD8+ T cells sorted from blood. These receptors were taken from a man aged 18-30 years with hepatitis C virus infection.

V is TRBV4-1 and J is TRBJ2-1; D ambiguous. The CDR3 is made up of 14 amino acids. Germline V CDR1 and CDR2: MGHRA, YSYEKL. V gave up 1 base and J gave up 2 bases, with 6 bases separating them. The CDR3 region is CASSQGIAYNEQFF. DNA of the CDR3: TGCGCCAGCAGCCAAGGTATCGCCTACAATGAGCAGTTCTTC.

This chain links TRBV5-6 with TRBJ2-7; a weak D match, TRBD1 (6 bases). V was cut by 7 bases and J by 2 bases, with 16 bases left in between. The CDR3 is made up of 14 amino acids. Germline CDR1 is SGHDT and CDR2 is YYEEEE. This chain's CDR3 is CASCYGGTPYEQYF. CDR3 bases: TGTGCCAGCTGTTATGGTGGGACACCCTACGAGCAGTACTTC.

V is TRBV6-1 and J is TRBJ1-1, with D uncertain. The CDR3 is 12 residues long. The germline V gene encodes CDR1 MNHNS and CDR2 SASEGT. V was trimmed by 3 bases and J by 6 bases, leaving 8 bases between them. Written as DNA, the CDR3 is TGTGCCAGCAGTGACGAGGGTCCTGAAGCTTTCTTT. Amino acid sequence: CASSDEGPEAFF.

The chain combines TRBV15 with TRBJ2-7, with 7 bases matching TRBD1. The CDR3 is 11 residues long. V lost 0 bases, J lost 12 bases, and 2 bases stayed unmatched. CDR1 is LNHNV and CDR2 is YYDKDF in the germline V gene (reference sequence). DNA of the CDR3: TGTGCCACCAGCAGAGATCGGGACAGGTACGTC. It yields the protein CATSRDRDRYV.

This clone was counted a few times. This chain joins TRBV9 and TRBJ1-2; D might be TRBD1 (6 bases). From germline, CDR1 is SGDLS and CDR2 YYNGEE. Between the trimmed V and J ends, which lost 3 bases and 3 bases, there was a span of 15 bases. CDR3 size: 15 residues. DNA for the CDR3: TGTGCCAGCAGCGGCTCCGGGGAGGGGGACTATGGCTACACCTTC. Residues: CASSGSGEGDYGYTF.

The chain employs TRBV7-9 and TRBJ2-7; D is unclear. Trimming shortened V by 0 bases and J by 3 bases, and 9 bases separated the two germline ends. CDR1 SEHNR and CDR2 FQNEAQ come from the germline V gene (reference sequence). The CDR3 extends over 14 amino acids. The CDR3: CASSLAPAVYEQYF. The CDR3 bases are TGTGCCAGCAGCTTAGCGCCGGCGGTCTACGAGCAGTACTTC.

This chain connects TRBV7-8 to TRBJ1-3; TRBD1 might be the D (6 bases). From germline, CDR1 is SGHVS and CDR2 FQNEAQ. V gave up 5 bases and J gave up 1 base, with 21 bases separating them. The CDR3 is 18 amino acids. The CDR3 DNA follows: TGTGCCAGCAGCCAAAGCCGGCTAACAGGGCTTTCTGGAAACACCATATATTTT. Translating it yields CASSQSRLTGLSGNTIYF.

This chain connects TRBV5-1 to TRBJ2-2; the D gene is possibly TRBD1 (6 bases). The length of the CDR3 is 15 residues. V lost 3 bases, J lost 4 bases, and 13 bases lay in between. Germline V gives CDR1 SGHRS, CDR2 YFSETQ. CDR3 in DNA: TGCGCCAGCAGCTCCCGACAGGCCGGCACCGGGGAGCTGTTTTTT. Amino acid sequence: CASSSRQAGTGELFF. The full variable domain, with the rest looked up from reference TRBV5-1 and TRBJ2-2, is KAGVTQTPRYLIKTRGQQVTLSCSPISGHRSVSWYQQTPGQGLQFLFEYFSETQRNKGNFPGRFSGRQFSNSRSEMNVSTLELGDSALYLCASSSRQAGTGELFFGEGSRLTVL.

The chain combines TRBV28 with TRBJ2-5; 7 bases fit TRBD1. The J call is doubtful: the DNA matches TRBJ2-7 better. Germline V gene data show CDR1 as MDHEN and CDR2 as SYDVKM. The CDR3 totals 15 residues. This chain's CDR3 is CASKSGDSSSYEQYF. For the CDR3, the DNA is TGTGCCAGTAAATCCGGGGACAGTAGCTCCTACGAGCAGTACTTC.

The chain joins TRBV25-1 to TRBJ1-2; possible D gene TRBD1, 5 bases. V was cut by 1 base and J by 4 bases, with 7 bases left in between. Germline V gives CDR1 MGHDK, CDR2 SYGVNS. The length of the CDR3 is 13 residues. The CDR3 sequence is CASSELGAYGYTF. CDR3 DNA sequence: TGTGCCAGCAGTGAATTAGGGGCCTATGGCTACACCTTC.

The rearrangement joins TRBV4-1 to TRBJ2-1, with 11 nucleotides matching TRBD2. Looked up from germline, CDR1 is MGHRA and CDR2 is YSYEKL. The CDR3 sequence is 17 residues long. Germline trimming cut 4 bases from V and 7 bases from J; bases unmatched to any gene: 12. CDR3 loop: CASSPILAGGPGNEQFF. CDR3 nucleotides: TGCGCCAGCAGCCCGATCTTAGCGGGAGGGCCGGGTAATGAGCAGTTCTTC.

The J gene is TRBJ1-5, the V gene TRBV10-1; D is ambiguous. The CDR3 has 13 residues. The V gene's germline CDR1 is WNHNN and CDR2 SYGVQD (reference sequence). V was trimmed by 3 bases and J by 4 bases, leaving 7 bases between them. The CDR3 DNA sequence: TGCGCCAGCAGTGACGGGGAAAATCAGCCCCAGCATTTT. Amino acids: CASSDGENQPQHF.

This clone was detected once. This chain uses TRBV5-4 with TRBJ2-1; D ambiguous. V was cut by 4 bases and J by 5 bases, with 7 bases left in between. The CDR3 spans 12 residues. Germline CDR1 SGHNT, CDR2 YYREEE (reference sequence). The DNA for the CDR3 is TGTGCCAGCAGCGTCTTAAACAATGAGCAGTTCTTC. The encoded protein is CASSVLNNEQFF.

The chain recombines TRBV5-1 with TRBJ1-1, with 7 bases aligning to TRBD1. Germline trimming cut 4 bases from V and 6 bases from J; bases unmatched to any gene: 18. The germline gives CDR1 SGHRS, CDR2 YFSETQ. This CDR3 comprises 17 residues. DNA of the CDR3: TGCGCCAGCAGCCCGGGACAGTGGGGGGAAGGAACCCCTGAAGCTTTCTTT. This translates into CASSPGQWGEGTPEAFF.

The chain carries TRBV27 and TRBJ2-5; TRBD2 aligns across 9 bases. Germline V gene data show CDR1 as MNHEY and CDR2 as SMNVEV (reference sequence). V shed 2 bases and J 5 bases; nucleotides not matched to a gene: 18. This CDR3 has 19 amino acids. The CDR3 DNA follows: TGTGCCAGCAGTTTAGGCGTTGGGAGGGCTAGCGGGATGTGGGAGACCCAGTACTTC. It yields the protein CASSLGVGRASGMWETQYF.

The chain uses TRBV2 and TRBJ2-1; 8 nucleotides line up with TRBD1. V was clipped by 3 bases and J by 5 bases; unmatched bases: 6. The CDR3 totals 15 residues. CDR1 and CDR2 from the germline V gene are SNHLY and FYNNEI. The CDR3 nucleotides are TGTGCCAGCAGTGAGGCAGGGGGCTTAGACAATGAGCAGTTCTTC. Its translation: CASSEAGGLDNEQFF. Full variable domain (outside the CDR3, taken from reference TRBV2 and TRBJ2-1): EPEVTQTPSHQVTQMGQEVILRCVPISNHLYFYWYRQILGQKVEFLVSFYNNEISEKSEIFDDQFSVERPDGSNFTLKIRSTKLEDSAMYFCASSEAGGLDNEQFFGPGTRLTVL.

CDR3 nucleotide sequence: TGTGCCAGCAGCTCCCGGACAGGGAGGAGCACTGAAGCTTTCTTT. Translation gives CASSSRTGRSTEAFF. The chain carries TRBV13 and TRBJ1-1, with TRBD1 matching 8 bases. Germline lookup yields CDR1 PRHDT and CDR2 FYEKMQ (reference sequence). V was clipped by 4 bases and J by 4 bases; unmatched bases: 8. CDR3 length: 15 amino acids.

This clone was observed a single time. This chain connects TRBV5-1 to TRBJ2-7; 9 nucleotides agree with TRBD2. Germline loops: CDR1 SGHRS, CDR2 YFSETQ. The CDR3 is 13 amino acids. V shed 7 bases, J shed 6 bases, and the junction held 8 bases outside the gene matches. CDR3 residues: CASRASGASEQYV. In DNA, the CDR3 is TGCGCCAGCCGCGCTAGCGGGGCTAGCGAGCAGTACGTC.

The chain uses TRBV5-5 and TRBJ1-2; 8 positions agree with TRBD1. CDR1 is SGHKS and CDR2 is YYEKEE in the germline V gene (reference sequence). The CDR3 runs 13 residues. The V and J ends lost 3 bases and 6 bases, in that order; junction bases with no gene match: 4. The CDR3 coding sequence is TGTGCCAGCAGCTGGACAGGGTCTCATGGCTACACCTTC. It encodes CASSWTGSHGYTF.